This TCR beta chain was sequenced for a study of blood T cell repertoires in COVID-19. Under the authors' procedure: Amplification from reference gene primers served as the basis for estimated nucleated cell counts. The protocol was immunoSEQ multiplex PCR, while the TCRdb copy is restricted to in-frame clones and leaves out a portion. V, J and clone size reflect that table, while D and trimming were determined from the DNA. The sample lists approximately 210,000 clones; 92% were seen once. Trimming removed 2 bases from V and 0 bases from J, with 11 bases in between. The CDR3 is 15 residues long. The germline gives CDR1 MNHEY, CDR2 SVGAGI. About this clone itself: Other DNA sequences in this specimen translate into the identical CDR3.

Material: peripheral blood. The sequence came from a man aged 30 to 39 with acute or convalescent COVID-19. This chain joins TRBV6-5 and TRBJ2-7; possible D gene TRBD1, 6 bases. The CDR3 DNA sequence: TGTGCCAGCAGTTACGTCAGGGGCAGCTCCTACGAGCAGTACTTC. Translating it yields CASSYVRGSSYEQYF.